The present T cell receptor beta chain was sequenced within a study of blood T cell repertoires in COVID-19. Clones were read by immunoSEQ multiplex PCR, and TCRdb kept only the in-frame ones, dropping some. The table records roughly 63,000 clones, more than 80% of them present only once. This CDR3 has 15 residues. CDR1 and CDR2 from the germline V gene are SNHLY and FYNNEI. Unmatched junction bases numbered 2, after V lost 6 bases and J lost 1 base. The chain carries TRBV2 and TRBJ1-5; 11 bases line up with TRBD1. The TCR sequence derives from a man in his fifties with acute or convalescent COVID-19. Specimen: peripheral blood. The DNA of the CDR3 is TGTGCCAGCAGCCGGGACAGGGGGAGCAATCAGCCCCAGCATTTT. This sequence encodes CASSRDRGSNQPQHF.